These T cell receptor beta chains were read from a single sample in a study of cytomegalovirus exposure and HLA in healthy donors. Repertoires were generated with immunoSEQ multiplex PCR, while TCRdb's copy carries only in-frame clones and drops some. The top ten clones hold 8% to 9.5% of a sample with about 130,000 clones, 89% of them seen once. Sequencing was done on a sample of PBMCs. These receptors all come from a woman aged 18-35 years in good health and CMV-seropositive. Both conserved end residues are part of each CDR3. Fields, in order: CDR3 protein, J gene, V gene.

CASSLQGYSNQPQHF	TRBJ1-5	TRBV6-1
CASSPTGGYEQYF	TRBJ2-7	TRBV7-9
CASSPGQRNTEAFF	TRBJ1-1	TRBV7-8
CASSQTGGAAGELFF	TRBJ2-2	TRBV4-1
CASSGSGTAPYEQYF	TRBJ2-7	TRBV11-2
CASSQERRNTEAFF	TRBJ1-1	TRBV4-2
CASSQDPPGTGNTIYF	TRBJ1-3	TRBV4-3
CASRPENRGTGELFF	TRBJ2-2	TRBV6-6
CASSYFLGAEQFF	TRBJ2-1	TRBV6-5
CASRYEGVGNQPQHF	TRBJ1-5	TRBV27
CASSRRTSGGQETQYF	TRBJ2-5	TRBV11-3